This TCR beta chain was sequenced during a study of shared clonotypes between healthy human individuals. Findings and limits, study-wide: What naive subsets generally showed was a larger estimated richness than memory subsets showed. Limited genetic and exposure-history diversity came from having few donors.

Comments on this clone: The antigen is unknown. Other DNA sequences in the same sample also yield this CDR3.

The protocol was immunoSEQ multiplex PCR, while the TCRdb copy is restricted to in-frame clones and leaves out a portion. The sample comprises around 2.1 million clones, 85% to 95% of which are singletons, and over 1.5% rests with the top ten. Trimming removed 6 bases from V and 7 bases from J; junction bases left unmatched: 5. The CDR3 has 15 amino acids. Germline V gene sequence: CDR1 MDHEN, CDR2 SYDVKM. Naivety among CD8 cells was defined by CD45RO negativity and positive CCR7 selection, thereby excluding terminally differentiated effector memory CD45RA+ cells. The sample taken for sequencing was naive CD8+ T cells from PBMCs. The clonotype comes from a man aged 18 to 30 in good health. Some clones in this sample may be carry-over from other donors' samples. V and J are TRBV28 and TRBJ2-1; 14 bases match TRBD2. The DNA of the CDR3 is TGTGCCAGCAGCCCTGGACTAGCGGGAGGAAATGAGCAGTTCTTC. Amino acid sequence: CASSPGLAGGNEQFF. The whole variable domain, filled in from reference TRBV28 and TRBJ2-1, reads DVKVTQSSRYLVKRTGEKVFLECVQDMDHENMFWYRQDPGLGLRLIYFSYDVKMKEKGDIPEGYSVSREKKERFSLILESASTNQTSMYLCASSPGLAGGNEQFFGPGTRLTVL.